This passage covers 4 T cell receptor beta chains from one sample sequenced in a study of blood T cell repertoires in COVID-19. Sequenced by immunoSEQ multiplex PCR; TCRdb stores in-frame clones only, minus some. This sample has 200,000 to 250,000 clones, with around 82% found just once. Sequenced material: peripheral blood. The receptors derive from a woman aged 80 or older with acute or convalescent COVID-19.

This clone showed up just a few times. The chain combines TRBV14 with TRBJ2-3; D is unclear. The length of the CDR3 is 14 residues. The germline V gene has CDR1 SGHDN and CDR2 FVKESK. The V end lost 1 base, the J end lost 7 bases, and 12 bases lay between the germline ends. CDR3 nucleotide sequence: TGTGCCAGCAGCCAAGGCACGACATTGTATACGCAGTATTTT. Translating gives CASSQGTTLYTQYF.

CDR3 loop: CASSQDTGGRRANYGYTF. CDR3 sequence (DNA): TGCGCCAGCAGCCAAGATACAGGTGGAAGGAGAGCTAACTATGGCTACACCTTC. J is TRBJ1-2 and V is TRBV4-3, with D possibly matching TRBD1 (5 bases). CDR1 and CDR2 from the germline V gene are LGHNA and YSLEER. V lost 0 bases, J lost 0 bases, and 17 bases lay in between. The CDR3 runs to 18 residues.

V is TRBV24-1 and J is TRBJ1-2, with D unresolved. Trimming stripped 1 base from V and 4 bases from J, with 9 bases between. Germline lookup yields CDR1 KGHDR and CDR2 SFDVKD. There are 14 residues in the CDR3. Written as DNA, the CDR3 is TGTGCCACCAGTGATTTCGGGGTGGCCTATGGCTACACCTTC. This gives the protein CATSDFGVAYGYTF.

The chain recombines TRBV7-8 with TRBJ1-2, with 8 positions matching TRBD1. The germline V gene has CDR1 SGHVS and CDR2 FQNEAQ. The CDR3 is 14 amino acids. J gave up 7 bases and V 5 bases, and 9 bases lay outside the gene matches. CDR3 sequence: CASSPQRDRSGYTF. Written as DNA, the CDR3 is TGTGCCAGCAGCCCCCAACGGGACAGGAGTGGCTACACCTTC.